The rows below give T cell receptor beta chains drawn from one sample of a study of blood T cell repertoires in COVID-19. Repertoires were generated with immunoSEQ multiplex PCR, while TCRdb's copy carries only in-frame clones and drops some. Among 200,000 or so clones listed, 70% to 90% were seen once. Sequencing was carried out using PBMCs or T cells enriched from blood (not recorded which). The receptors were gathered from a middle-aged woman with acute COVID-19. CDR3s include the opening cysteine and the closing phenylalanine or tryptophan. The D gene is left open where the match is weak. Clone size is not always given. Where it is, it says once, few, many or a class for expanded clones.

V gene	clone size	D gene	J gene	CDR3 protein	CDR3 DNA
TRBV30	once	TRBD1	TRBJ1-2	CAWKGTGIYGYTF	TGTGCCTGGAAAGGGACAGGTATCTATGGCTACACCTTC
TRBV6-2/TRBV6-3	.	.	TRBJ1-1	CASSTNRNTEAFF	TGTGCCAGCAGTACCAACAGGAACACTGAAGCTTTCTTT
TRBV24-1	.	.	TRBJ2-2	CATWGGRNTGELFF	TGTGCCACTTGGGGGGGCAGAAACACCGGGGAGCTGTTTTTT
TRBV11-1	.	TRBD1	TRBJ1-6	CASSRQGRSYNSPLHF	TGTGCCAGCAGCCGACAGGGAAGGTCCTATAATTCACCCCTCCACTTT
TRBV2	.	TRBD2	TRBJ2-5	CASSSLLAGGKETQYF	TGTGCCAGCAGTTCCTTGCTAGCGGGGGGGAAAGAGACCCAGTACTTC
TRBV12-3/TRBV12-4	.	.	TRBJ1-6	CASSLSRSPLHF	TGTGCCAGCAGTTTATCGAGATCACCCCTCCACTTT
TRBV24-1	.	.	TRBJ2-3	CATSTRSTDTQYF	TGTGCCACCAGTACCAGGAGCACAGATACGCAGTATTTT
TRBV5-1	.	.	TRBJ1-4	CASSANGGGEKLFF	TGCGCCAGCAGTGCGAACGGTGGAGGTGAAAAACTGTTTTTT
TRBV30	once	TRBD1	TRBJ1-3	CAWRDATGAGNTIYF	TGTGCCTGGAGGGACGCTACAGGGGCTGGAAACACCATATATTTT
TRBV12-3/TRBV12-4	.	TRBD1	TRBJ1-2	CASSRTGPGYTF	TGTGCCAGCAGCAGGACAGGTCCTGGCTACACCTTC
TRBV5-6	.	.	TRBJ1-1	CASSFGQYNEAFF	TGTGCCAGCAGCTTCGGACAGTATAATGAAGCTTTCTTT
TRBV7-9	.	.	TRBJ1-5	CASSSQGTNQPQHF	TGTGCCAGCAGCTCACAGGGAACCAATCAGCCCCAGCATTTT
TRBV19	.	.	TRBJ1-1	CASTSPGHPMNTEAFF	TGTGCCAGTACTTCTCCGGGACACCCAATGAACACTGAAGCTTTCTTT
TRBV3-1/TRBV3-2	.	.	TRBJ1-2	CASSPDGLGYTF	TGTGCCAGCAGCCCCGACGGACTTGGCTACACCTTC
TRBV5-1	.	TRBD1	TRBJ1-3	CASSSGQAPRGNTIYF	TGCGCCAGCAGCTCCGGACAGGCTCCAAGGGGAAACACCATATATTTT
TRBV20-1	.	TRBD2	TRBJ2-5	CSASLYAGLADETQYF	TGCAGTGCTAGTTTGTATGCGGGACTAGCGGATGAGACCCAGTACTTC
TRBV2	.	TRBD1	TRBJ2-2	CASSVPTGEHPGELFF	TGTGCCAGCAGTGTTCCGACAGGGGAGCACCCCGGGGAGCTGTTTTTT
TRBV19	.	.	TRBJ2-6	CASGTYRNSGANVLTF	TGTGCCAGTGGGACATACAGGAACTCTGGGGCCAACGTCCTGACTTTC
TRBV7-9	.	.	TRBJ1-2	CASSLESVLSGYTF	TGTGCCAGCAGCTTAGAATCGGTTCTCTCTGGCTACACCTTC
TRBV7-2	.	TRBD2	TRBJ2-7	CASSYLTSGGAREQYF	TGTGCCAGCAGTTACCTGACTAGCGGGGGGGCTAGGGAGCAGTACTTC
TRBV30	.	TRBD2	TRBJ2-1	CAQDRLAGYNEQFF	TGTGCCCAGGACAGACTAGCGGGTTACAATGAGCAGTTCTTC
TRBV7-2	.	.	TRBJ2-1	CASVPGHSAYNEQFF	TGTGCCAGTGTACCGGGACACTCGGCCTACAATGAGCAGTTCTTC
TRBV10-3	.	.	TRBJ1-2	CAISDPEGQRYGYTF	TGTGCCATCAGTGATCCCGAAGGACAGCGCTATGGCTACACCTTC
TRBV7-9	.	TRBD2	TRBJ2-3	CASSATGTSGGTDTQYF	TGTGCCAGCAGCGCAACCGGGACTAGCGGGGGGACAGATACGCAGTATTTT
TRBV7-9	.	TRBD1	TRBJ2-1	CASQLGDSYNEQFF	TGTGCCAGCCAGTTGGGGGACAGCTACAATGAGCAGTTCTTC
TRBV27	.	TRBD1	TRBJ2-7	CASSFGQGMPHEQYF	TGTGCCAGCAGTTTCGGACAGGGGATGCCCCACGAGCAGTACTTC
TRBV9	.	TRBD1	TRBJ1-1	CASSVEGARTEAFF	TGTGCCAGCAGCGTAGAGGGGGCACGTACTGAAGCTTTCTTT
TRBV18	.	.	TRBJ1-2	CASSEDRTNYGYTF	TGTGCCAGCTCCGAGGACAGAACTAACTATGGCTACACCTTC
TRBV3-1/TRBV3-2	.	.	TRBJ2-1	CASREAPGEQFF	TGTGCCAGCAGAGAAGCGCCCGGTGAGCAGTTCTTC
TRBV7-2	few	.	TRBJ1-3	CASSQYREASGNTIYF	TGTGCCAGCAGCCAGTACAGGGAAGCCTCTGGAAACACCATATATTTT
TRBV7-2	.	.	TRBJ2-5	CASSLRRGNRETQYF	TGTGCCAGCAGCTTAAGGCGGGGAAACCGGGAGACCCAGTACTTC
TRBV12-5	.	.	TRBJ2-7	CASGLLQGYEQYF	TGTGCTAGTGGTTTGCTGCAGGGTTACGAGCAGTACTTC
TRBV9	.	.	TRBJ1-1	CASSEGQNTEAFF	TGTGCCAGCAGCGAGGGGCAGAACACTGAAGCTTTCTTT
TRBV6-5	.	TRBD1	TRBJ1-1	CASSLSGQVNTEAFF	TGTGCCAGCAGCCTCTCCGGACAGGTCAACACTGAAGCTTTCTTT
TRBV3-1/TRBV3-2	.	.	TRBJ1-1	CASSPRDFSGGVTEAFF	TGTGCCAGCAGCCCCCGGGACTTTTCAGGAGGGGTCACTGAAGCTTTCTTT
TRBV6-5	.	.	TRBJ1-2	CASSWPGTNYGYTF	TGTGCCAGCAGTTGGCCAGGAACTAACTATGGCTACACCTTC
TRBV5-8	.	.	TRBJ1-5	CASTLILGSSSLFQPQHF	TGTGCCAGCACCCTTATCCTGGGCAGTTCCAGTTTATTTCAGCCCCAGCATTTT
TRBV20-1	.	.	TRBJ2-1	CSAKGQEQFF	TGCAGTGCCAAAGGACAGGAGCAGTTCTTC
TRBV2	.	TRBD2	TRBJ2-1	CASGMRGAPYNEQFF	TGTGCCAGCGGTATGCGGGGGGCCCCCTACAATGAGCAGTTCTTC
TRBV6-2/TRBV6-3	.	TRBD1	TRBJ2-7	CASSDPFDRASYEQYF	TGTGCCAGCAGTGACCCATTCGACAGGGCTTCCTACGAGCAGTACTTC
TRBV5-1	.	TRBD1	TRBJ1-1	CASSPGGRLNTEAFF	TGCGCCAGCAGCCCAGGGGGTAGGTTGAACACTGAAGCTTTCTTT
TRBV6-5	.	TRBD1	TRBJ1-2	CASSYSDRVGYGYTF	TGTGCCAGCAGTTACTCGGACAGGGTGGGGTATGGCTACACCTTC
TRBV2	.	TRBD1	TRBJ1-5	CASSPYDRGERQPQHF	TGTGCCAGCAGCCCCTATGACAGGGGGGAACGCCAGCCCCAGCATTTT
TRBV27	.	.	TRBJ1-2	CASSLGANYGYTF	TGTGCCAGCAGTTTGGGAGCTAACTATGGCTACACCTTC
TRBV27	.	TRBD1	TRBJ2-2	CASSSPFKDRAGELFF	TGTGCCAGCAGTTCTCCCTTCAAGGACAGGGCCGGGGAGCTGTTTTTT
TRBV7-9	once	.	TRBJ2-7	CASSGGPDYEQYF	TGTGCCAGCAGCGGAGGGCCCGACTACGAGCAGTACTTC
TRBV6-2/TRBV6-3	.	.	TRBJ1-1	CASSPKQNTEAFF	TGTGCCAGCAGTCCGAAACAGAACACTGAAGCTTTCTTT
TRBV7-8	once	.	TRBJ1-5	CASSVTGFDQPQHF	TGTGCCAGCAGCGTTACAGGGTTCGATCAGCCCCAGCATTTT
TRBV5-1	.	.	TRBJ1-3	CASSATGSGNTIYF	TGCGCCAGCAGCGCCACAGGGTCTGGAAACACCATATATTTT
TRBV12-3/TRBV12-4	.	.	TRBJ1-1	CASRDRSEAFF	TGTGCCAGCAGGGACAGATCTGAAGCTTTCTTT
TRBV12-3/TRBV12-4	.	TRBD1	TRBJ1-2	CASSLQGALGYTF	TGTGCCAGCAGTCTCCAGGGGGCTTTAGGCTACACCTTC
TRBV3-1/TRBV3-2	once	TRBD2	TRBJ2-1	CASSQCRRGSSYNEQFF	TGTGCCAGCAGCCAATGCAGGCGGGGGAGCTCCTACAATGAGCAGTTCTTC
TRBV5-1	few	TRBD1	TRBJ1-1	CASSLGTGGSVQVTEAFF	TGCGCCAGCAGCTTGGGGACAGGGGGCTCGGTACAAGTGACTGAAGCTTTCTTT
TRBV4-3	.	TRBD1	TRBJ1-5	CASSQHLEGAFQPQHF	TGCGCCAGCAGCCAACACCTTGAGGGGGCGTTTCAGCCCCAGCATTTT